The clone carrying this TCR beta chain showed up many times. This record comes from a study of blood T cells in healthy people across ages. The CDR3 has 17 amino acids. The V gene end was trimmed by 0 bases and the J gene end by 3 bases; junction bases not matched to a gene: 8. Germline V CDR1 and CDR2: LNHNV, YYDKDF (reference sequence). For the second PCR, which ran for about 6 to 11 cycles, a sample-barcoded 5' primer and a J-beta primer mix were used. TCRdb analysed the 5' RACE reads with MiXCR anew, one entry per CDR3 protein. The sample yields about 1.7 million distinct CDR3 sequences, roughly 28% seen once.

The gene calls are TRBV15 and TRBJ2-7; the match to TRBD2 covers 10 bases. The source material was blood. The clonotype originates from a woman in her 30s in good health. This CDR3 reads CATSREGALAGVYEQYF. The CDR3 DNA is TGTGCCACCAGCAGAGAGGGAGCTCTAGCGGGAGTCTACGAGCAGTACTTC.